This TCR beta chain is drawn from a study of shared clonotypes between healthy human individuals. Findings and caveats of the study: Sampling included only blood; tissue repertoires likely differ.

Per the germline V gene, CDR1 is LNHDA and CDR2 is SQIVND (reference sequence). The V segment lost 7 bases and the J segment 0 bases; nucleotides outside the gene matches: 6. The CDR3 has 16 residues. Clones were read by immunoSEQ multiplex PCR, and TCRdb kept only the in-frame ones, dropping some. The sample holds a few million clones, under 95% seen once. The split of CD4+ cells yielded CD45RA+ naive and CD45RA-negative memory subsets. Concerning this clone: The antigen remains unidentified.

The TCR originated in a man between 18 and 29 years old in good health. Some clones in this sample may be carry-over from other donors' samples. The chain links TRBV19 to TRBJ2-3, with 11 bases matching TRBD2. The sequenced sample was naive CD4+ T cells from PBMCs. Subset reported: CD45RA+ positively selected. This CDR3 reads CASTSRTSGSTDTQYF. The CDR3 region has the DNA TGTGCCAGTACCTCACGGACTAGCGGGAGCACAGATACGCAGTATTTT.